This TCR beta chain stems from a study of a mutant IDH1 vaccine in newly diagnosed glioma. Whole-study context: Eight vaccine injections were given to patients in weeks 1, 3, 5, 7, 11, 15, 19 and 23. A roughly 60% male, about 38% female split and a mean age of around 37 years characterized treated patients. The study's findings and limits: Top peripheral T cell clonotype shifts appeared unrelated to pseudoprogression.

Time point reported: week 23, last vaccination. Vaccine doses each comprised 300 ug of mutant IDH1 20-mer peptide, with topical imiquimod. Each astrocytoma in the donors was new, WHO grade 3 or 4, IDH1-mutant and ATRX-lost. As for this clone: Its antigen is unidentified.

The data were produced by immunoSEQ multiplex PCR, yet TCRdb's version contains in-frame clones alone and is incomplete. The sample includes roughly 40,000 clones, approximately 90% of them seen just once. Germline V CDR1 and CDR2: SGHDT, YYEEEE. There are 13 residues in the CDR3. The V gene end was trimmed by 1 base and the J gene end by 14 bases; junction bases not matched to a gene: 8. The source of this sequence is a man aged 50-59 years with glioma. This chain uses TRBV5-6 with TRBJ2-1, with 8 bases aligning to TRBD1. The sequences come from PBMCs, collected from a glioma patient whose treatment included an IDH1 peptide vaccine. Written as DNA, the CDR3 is TGTGCCAGCAGCTTGTTTAGTGACAGGGGAAAGTTCTTC. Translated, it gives CASSLFSDRGKFF.